This entry is about one T cell receptor (beta chain). What it binds is unknown. This sample was taken from a study of T cells after yellow fever vaccination. General study points: On re-exposure, the response was weaker but peaked faster, at day 5 versus 15.

TCRdb passed the 5' RACE reads through MiXCR, listing each CDR3 protein once. The sample includes a few hundred thousand distinct CDR3 sequences, about 3.5% of them seen just once. The TCR sequence derives from a man younger than 35 who received the YFV17D yellow fever vaccine. This sample comprised PBMCs, obtained on the day of the yellow fever booster vaccination.

CDR3 residues: CASSPYSGMQETQYF. DNA for the CDR3: TGTGCCAGCAGTCCATACTCGGGAATGCAAGAGACCCAGTACTTC. The chain employs TRBV5-4 and TRBJ2-5, with D possibly being TRBD2 (5 bases). Germline V lookup: CDR1 SGHNT, CDR2 YYREEE (reference sequence). The CDR3 extends over 15 amino acids. V lost 5 bases and J 2 bases, leaving 16 bases between the germline ends.